These T cell receptor beta chains were read from a single sample in a study of blood T cell repertoires in COVID-19. TCRdb's table, derived via immunoSEQ multiplex PCR, lists solely in-frame clones and lacks some. Altogether some 90,000 clones are present, approximately 80% being singletons, with the ten largest covering under 20%. Sequencing was performed on peripheral blood. These receptors all stem from a human donor in a cohort sampled during active COVID-19. The CDR3 runs from the conserved cysteine through the conserved F or W. D genes are given only for firm matches. Some rows mark clone size as missing; the rest say once, few, many or name a class of expanded clone.

V: TRBV18; J: TRBJ1-1; D: TRBD1; size: .; DNA: TGTGCCAGCTCACCGCCGACAGGGCTCATGAACACTGAAGCTTTCTTT; CDR3: CASSPPTGLMNTEAFF
V: TRBV14; J: TRBJ1-2; D: .; size: few; DNA: TGTGCCAGCAGCCAAGATCGGTGGGGCTACGGCTACACCTTC; CDR3: CASSQDRWGYGYTF
V: TRBV7-3; J: TRBJ2-3; D: TRBD2; size: .; DNA: TGTGCCAGCAGCTTAGGGGGGGTTGGCACAGATACGCAGTATTTT; CDR3: CASSLGGVGTDTQYF
V: TRBV28; J: TRBJ1-6; D: .; size: .; DNA: TGTGCCAGCAGGCAGAGGTATTCACCCCTCCACTTT; CDR3: CASRQRYSPLHF
V: TRBV29-1; J: TRBJ1-2; D: TRBD1; size: .; DNA: TGCAGCGCCAAGGGGCAGGGGGATAATGGCTACACCTTC; CDR3: CSAKGQGDNGYTF
V: TRBV18; J: TRBJ2-7; D: .; size: .; DNA: TGTGCCAGCTCACCTCACAGGGACGAGCAGTACTTC; CDR3: CASSPHRDEQYF
V: TRBV28; J: TRBJ2-3; D: TRBD1; size: once; DNA: TGTGCCAGCAGAGCCGGGACAGGGGGAACAGATACGCAGTATTTT; CDR3: CASRAGTGGTDTQYF
V: TRBV5-4; J: TRBJ2-7; D: .; size: once; DNA: TGTGCCAGCAGCCTGGGGACTTCACGAGTTGTAGGCGAGCAGTACTTC; CDR3: CASSLGTSRVVGEQYF
V: TRBV10-3; J: TRBJ2-5; D: TRBD2; size: .; DNA: TGTGCCATCAGTGAGCTGCCCCTAGCGGGAGTGGAGACCCAGTACTTC; CDR3: CAISELPLAGVETQYF
V: TRBV6-5; J: TRBJ2-7; D: TRBD1; size: .; DNA: TGTGCCAGCAGTTACGTTCAGGGGGTTCTCTACGAGCAGTACTTC; CDR3: CASSYVQGVLYEQYF
V: TRBV30; J: TRBJ1-6; D: TRBD1; size: .; DNA: TGTGCCTGGAGTGTAAGGGCCCGATCCGGGACAGGGGCGAGTAATTCACCCCTCCACTTT; CDR3: CAWSVRARSGTGASNSPLHF
V: TRBV6-5; J: TRBJ2-5; D: TRBD2; size: .; DNA: TGTGCCAGCAGCACTAGCGGGGCCTGGGAGACCCAGTACTTC; CDR3: CASSTSGAWETQYF
V: TRBV5-1; J: TRBJ1-6; D: .; size: .; DNA: TGCGCCAGCAGCTTGCAGGGGAATAATTCACCCCTCCACTTT; CDR3: CASSLQGNNSPLHF
V: TRBV28; J: TRBJ1-2; D: TRBD1; size: .; DNA: TGTGCCAGCAGTTTACAGGGGGCAATCGGCTACACCTTC; CDR3: CASSLQGAIGYTF
V: TRBV5-8; J: TRBJ2-6; D: .; size: .; DNA: TGTGCCAGCAGCTTAGTGGGGGCGCGTGGGGCCAACGTCCTGACTTTC; CDR3: CASSLVGARGANVLTF
V: TRBV3-1/TRBV3-2; J: TRBJ1-1; D: .; size: .; DNA: TGTGCCAGCAGCCAAGCCGCAGGTGACACTGAAGCTTTCTTT; CDR3: CASSQAAGDTEAFF
V: TRBV11-1; J: TRBJ2-5; D: TRBD1; size: .; DNA: TGTGCCAGCAGCTTAGGGGACAGGGAAGAGACCCAGTACTTC; CDR3: CASSLGDREETQYF
V: TRBV21-1; J: TRBJ2-7; D: .; size: .; DNA: TGTGCCAGCAGCAAAGGTCTAGCGATACCCTACGAGCAGTACTTC; CDR3: CASSKGLAIPYEQYF